This T cell receptor beta chain appears in the sequencing data of a study of cytomegalovirus exposure and HLA in healthy donors. Germline V CDR1 and CDR2: SGHRS, YFSETQ. V shed 1 base and J shed 2 bases, with 7 bases lying between them. The CDR3 consists of 13 residues. Study-wide results and caveats: It was confirmed in vitro that three of the CMV-associated chains were specific for CMV antigens. Follow-up analysis later connected one missense variant in DCLRE1C with trimming of TCR beta V- and J-genes.

Regarding this clone: What it binds is not known.

Vbeta (60) and Jbeta (13) primers were used in the PCR. Clones were sequenced by immunoSEQ multiplex PCR, and TCRdb holds only the in-frame ones, with some missing. The table lists 160,000 or so clones, 65% to 85% of them singletons. The receptor was isolated from a man between 60 and 70 years old in good health and CMV-seronegative. Material for sequencing was PBMCs. The chain combines TRBV5-1 with TRBJ2-7, with TRBD2 as a possible D gene (5 bases). This CDR3 is CASSLSGTYEQYF. For the CDR3, the DNA is TGCGCCAGCAGCTTGTCCGGGACCTACGAGCAGTACTTC. The full variable domain, rest sourced from reference TRBV5-1 and TRBJ2-7, is KAGVTQTPRYLIKTRGQQVTLSCSPISGHRSVSWYQQTPGQGLQFLFEYFSETQRNKGNFPGRFSGRQFSNSRSEMNVSTLELGDSALYLCASSLSGTYEQYFGPGTRLTVT.